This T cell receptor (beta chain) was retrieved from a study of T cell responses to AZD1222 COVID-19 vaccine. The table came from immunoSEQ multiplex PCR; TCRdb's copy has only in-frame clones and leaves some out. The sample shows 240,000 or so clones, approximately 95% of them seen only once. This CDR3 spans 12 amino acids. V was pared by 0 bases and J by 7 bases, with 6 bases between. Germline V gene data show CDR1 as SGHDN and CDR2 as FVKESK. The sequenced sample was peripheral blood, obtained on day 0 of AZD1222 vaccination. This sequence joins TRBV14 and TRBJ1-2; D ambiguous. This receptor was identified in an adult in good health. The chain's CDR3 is CASSQDPVGYTF. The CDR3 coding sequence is TGTGCCAGCAGCCAAGATCCCGTTGGCTACACCTTC.